One sample yielded the 18 T cell receptor beta chains listed below, sequenced in a study of CD8+CD57+ T cells in acquired aplastic anemia. By flow cytometry, patients selected for sequencing had shown an expansion of CD8+CD57+ cells. TCR beta VDJ combinations and CDR3 sequences were profiled from genomic DNA. TCRdb called the reads again in MiXCR, with one record for every CDR3 protein. The sample shows around 190,000 distinct CDR3 sequences, 45% to 60% of them seen only once. Source material: sorted CD4+, CD8+, or CD8+CD57+ T cells (not recorded which) from PBMCs. The receptors stem from a human donor with aplastic anemia.

V is TRBV20-1 and J is TRBJ2-5; D possibly corresponds to TRBD1 (6 bases). Germline V lookup: CDR1 DFQATT, CDR2 SNEGSKA (reference sequence). The CDR3 covers 17 residues. V was cut by 1 base and J by 2 bases, with 20 bases left in between. The CDR3 spells CSARVTGPGHMQETQYF. CDR3 coding DNA: TGCAGTGCTAGAGTTACGGGACCGGGACACATGCAAGAGACCCAGTACTTC.

As DNA, the CDR3 is TGTGCCAGCAGTGAAGCGCTTCTTAGGGTAGATTCACCCCTCCACTTT. The encoded protein is CASSEALLRVDSPLHF. The chain joins TRBV6-1 to TRBJ1-6; D is uncertain. Germline V CDR1 and CDR2: MNHNS, SASEGT. V was trimmed by 0 bases and J by 8 bases, leaving 14 bases between them. This CDR3 spans 16 amino acids.

This clonotype was seen at least ten times. V usage is TRBV12-5 and J usage is TRBJ2-7; D might be TRBD1 (5 bases). The CDR3 has 14 amino acids. Germline V gene lookup returns CDR1 LGHNT and CDR2 FRNRAP. Trimming shortened V by 1 base and J by 7 bases, and 14 bases separated the two germline ends. The CDR3 nucleotides read TGTGCTAGTGGTTTGGAGGTCAGGGAAAGTGAGCAGTACTTC. This gives the protein CASGLEVRESEQYF.

Note on this clonotype: A read error may account for a junction end that differs from germline. The chain is built from TRBV5-6 and TRBJ1-1; D call uncertain. This CDR3 region has 14 residues. Germline CDR1 SGHDT, CDR2 YYEEEE. The CDR3 nucleotides are TGTGCCAGCAGCTTAGTAGCAGAGAACACTGAGGCTTTCTTT. As protein: CASSLVAENTEAFF.

The J gene is TRBJ1-2, the V gene TRBV12-3 or TRBV12-4; D possibly corresponds to TRBD1 (5 bases). Trimming pared 5 bases from V and 4 bases from J, leaving 14 bases between. The CDR3 is 14 amino acids. The CDR3 coding sequence is TGTGCCAGCAGTGTCCCCGGGGCTGCCTATGGCTACACCTTC. Residues: CASSVPGAAYGYTF.

This clonotype appeared many times. The chain combines TRBV7-9 with TRBJ1-1; 12 bases align to TRBD1. This CDR3 contains 16 residues. From germline, CDR1 is SEHNR and CDR2 FQNEAQ (reference sequence). V trimming: 0 bases; J trimming: 2 bases; junction bases outside the gene matches: 1. CDR3 region: CASSLAGQGANTEAFF. CDR3 DNA sequence: TGTGCCAGCAGCTTAGCGGGACAGGGGGCAAACACTGAAGCTTTCTTT.

This clonotype was counted only a few times. The chain couples TRBV30 to TRBJ1-1; TRBD1 aligns across 8 bases. V shed 0 bases and J 1 base; nucleotides not matched to a gene: 1. The CDR3 has 14 residues. Germline lookup yields CDR1 GTSNPN and CDR2 SVGIG (reference sequence). This chain's CDR3 is CAWSVQGGNTEAFF. The DNA of the CDR3 is TGTGCCTGGAGTGTACAGGGGGGGAACACTGAAGCTTTCTTT.

V usage is TRBV7-2 and J usage is TRBJ1-2, with a weak D call TRBD1 (5 bases). Trimming took off 1 base at V and 13 bases at J, with 19 bases between the two ends. The CDR3 has 14 residues. Germline values: CDR1 SGHTA, CDR2 FQGNSA. The CDR3 spells CASSLGGTPSTGTF. CDR3 in DNA: TGTGCCAGCAGCTTAGGTGGGACGCCTAGCACGGGCACCTTC.

A remark on this clonotype: One end of the junction fails to match germline, which may point to a read error. V is TRBV2 and J is TRBJ2-2; D is uncertain. Germline V lookup: CDR1 SNHLY, CDR2 FYNNEI. The CDR3 extends over 15 amino acids. The CDR3 DNA reads TGTGCCAGCGGTGAAGTGGGCAGAGTGACCGGGGAGCTGTTTTTT. This codes for CASGEVGRVTGELFF. Based on the CDR3 plus reference TRBV2 and TRBJ2-2, the full variable domain is EPEVTQTPSHQVTQMGQEVILRCVPISNHLYFYWYRQILGQKVEFLVSFYNNEISEKSEIFDDQFSVERPDGSNFTLKIRSTKLEDSAMYFCASGEVGRVTGELFFGEGSRLTVL.

This sequence joins TRBV19 and TRBJ2-7; unclear D gene. The CDR3 consists of 12 residues. Trimming shortened V by 4 bases and J by 3 bases, and 7 bases separated the two germline ends. Per the germline V gene, CDR1 is LNHDA and CDR2 is SQIVND (reference sequence). The CDR3 protein is CASSRPGYEQYF. The CDR3 DNA is TGTGCCAGTAGTAGGCCGGGCTACGAGCAGTACTTC. Looking up the rest from reference TRBV19 and TRBJ2-7 gives the full variable domain: DGGITQSPKYLFRKEGQNVTLSCEQNLNHDAMYWYRQDPGQGLRLIYYSQIVNDFQKGDIAEGYSVSREKKESFPLTVTSAQKNPTAFYLCASSRPGYEQYFGPGTRLTVT.

This clonotype has a count of ten or more. CDR3 bases: TGCGCCAGCAGCCATGGTACAGGGAATGCTAATGAAAAACTGTTTTTT. Encoded protein: CASSHGTGNANEKLFF. The rearrangement uses TRBV4-1 and TRBJ1-4; D is perhaps TRBD1 (6 bases). The length of the CDR3 is 16 residues. The V gene's germline CDR1 is MGHRA and CDR2 YSYEKL. Trimming took 3 bases from V and 3 from J, leaving 14 bases between them.

This rearrangement joins TRBV15 to TRBJ2-6; D gene ambiguous. Germline assignment: CDR1 LNHNV and CDR2 YYDKDF (reference sequence). Trimming cost V 3 bases and J 2 bases, with 11 bases left between them. The CDR3 contains 16 residues. The CDR3 nucleotides read TGTGCCACCAGCAGCCTACCAGACCCTGGGGCCAACGTCCTGACTTTC. Its protein product is CATSSLPDPGANVLTF.

This clonotype occurred many times. This chain joins TRBV7-8 and TRBJ1-2; possibly TRBD1 for D (5 bases). There are 12 residues in the CDR3. The germline V gene encodes CDR1 SGHVS and CDR2 FQNEAQ. V gave up 0 bases and J gave up 7 bases, with 6 bases separating them. The CDR3 nucleotides are TGTGCCAGCAGCTTAGCGGGGACTGGCTACACCTTC. It encodes CASSLAGTGYTF.

This clonotype was counted many times. This chain links TRBV20-1 with TRBJ1-1, with D maybe TRBD1 (5 bases). Per the germline V gene, CDR1 is DFQATT and CDR2 is SNEGSKA (reference sequence). Deletions cut 5 bases from V and 4 bases from J, with 17 bases between. The CDR3 totals 14 residues. The CDR3 DNA is TGCAGTGCTCAAAATCCCTTGGGGGGCACTGAAGCTTTCTTT. It specifies CSAQNPLGGTEAFF.

In regard to this clonotype: The junction does not match germline at one end; this may be a read error. The V gene is TRBV2, the J gene TRBJ2-6, with a possible D match to TRBD1 (6 bases). Looked up from germline, CDR1 is SNHLY and CDR2 is FYNNEI. CDR3 length: 13 amino acids. CDR3 DNA: TGTGCCAGCAGTAGGATAGGGGGCAACGTCCTGACTTTC. Protein product: CASSRIGGNVLTF.

For this clonotype: This clone may be a read error of a much larger clone one base away. The CDR3 ends on some other residue instead of the conserved phenylalanine or tryptophan, so this is likely a read error. V usage is TRBV30 and J usage is TRBJ1-1, with a weak D call TRBD1 (6 bases). V was shortened by 0 bases and J by 4 bases, with 9 bases between the two germline ends. The length of the CDR3 is 13 residues. Per the germline V gene, CDR1 is GTSNPN and CDR2 is SVGIG (reference sequence). This CDR3 is CAWSVRGGTEAFS. CDR3 coding DNA: TGTGCCTGGAGTGTAAGAGGGGGCACTGAAGCTTTCTCT.

As for this clonotype: The junction departs from the called germline gene at one end, perhaps through a read error. V and J are TRBV25-1 and TRBJ1-6; D call uncertain. The CDR3 extends over 16 amino acids. CDR1 is MGHDK and CDR2 is SYGVNS in the germline V gene. The chain's CDR3 is CASSESGVTYSSPLHF. In nucleotides, the CDR3 is TGTGCCAGCAGTGAGAGTGGGGTAACCTATAGTTCACCCCTCCACTTT.

This clonotype was recorded many times. The V call is TRBV3-1, the J call TRBJ1-1; D is perhaps TRBD1 (6 bases). Trimming pared 1 base from V and 4 bases from J, leaving 10 bases between. CDR1 and CDR2 from the germline V gene are LGHDT and YNNKEL (reference sequence). This CDR3 comprises 14 residues. In DNA, the CDR3 is TGTGCCAGCAGCCAAGGAGGAGGGGGCACTGAAGCTTTCTTT. Translation: CASSQGGGGTEAFF.